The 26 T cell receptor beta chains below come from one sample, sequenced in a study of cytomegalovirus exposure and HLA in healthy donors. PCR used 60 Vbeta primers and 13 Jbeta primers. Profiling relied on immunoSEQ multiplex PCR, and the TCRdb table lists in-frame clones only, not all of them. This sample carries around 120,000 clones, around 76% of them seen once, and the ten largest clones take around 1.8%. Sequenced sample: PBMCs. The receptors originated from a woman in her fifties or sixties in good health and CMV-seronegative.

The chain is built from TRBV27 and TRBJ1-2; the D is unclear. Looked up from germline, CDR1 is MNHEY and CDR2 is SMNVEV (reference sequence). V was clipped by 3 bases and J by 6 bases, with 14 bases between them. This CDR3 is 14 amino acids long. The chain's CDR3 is CASSLKPRFDGYTF. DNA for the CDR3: TGTGCCAGCAGTTTGAAACCTCGGTTTGATGGCTACACCTTC.

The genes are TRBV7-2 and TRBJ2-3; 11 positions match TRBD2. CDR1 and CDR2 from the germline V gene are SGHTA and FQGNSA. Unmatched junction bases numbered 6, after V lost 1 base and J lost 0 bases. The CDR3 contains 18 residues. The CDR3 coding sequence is TGTGCCAGCAGCTTAGATCGACTAGCGGGGTCTAGCACAGATACGCAGTATTTT. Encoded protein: CASSLDRLAGSSTDTQYF. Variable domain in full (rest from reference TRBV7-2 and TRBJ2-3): GAGVSQSPSNKVTEKGKDVELRCDPISGHTALYWYRQSLGQGLEFLIYFQGNSAPDKSGLPSDRFSAERTGGSVSTLTIQRTQQEDSAVYLCASSLDRLAGSSTDTQYFGPGTRLTVL.

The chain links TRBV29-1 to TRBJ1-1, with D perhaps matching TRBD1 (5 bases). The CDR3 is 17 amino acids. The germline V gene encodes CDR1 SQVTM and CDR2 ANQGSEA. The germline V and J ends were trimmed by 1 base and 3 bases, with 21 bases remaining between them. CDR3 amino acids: CSVEGLRSRAAHTEAFF. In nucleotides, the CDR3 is TGCAGCGTTGAAGGTTTGAGGAGCAGGGCAGCCCACACTGAAGCTTTCTTT.

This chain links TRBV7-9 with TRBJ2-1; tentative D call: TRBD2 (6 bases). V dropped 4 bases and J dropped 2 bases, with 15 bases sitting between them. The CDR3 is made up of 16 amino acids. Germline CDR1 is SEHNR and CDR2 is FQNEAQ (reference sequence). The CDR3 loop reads CASSWNLQRAYNEQFF. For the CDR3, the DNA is TGTGCCAGCAGCTGGAACTTACAGCGGGCCTACAATGAGCAGTTCTTC.

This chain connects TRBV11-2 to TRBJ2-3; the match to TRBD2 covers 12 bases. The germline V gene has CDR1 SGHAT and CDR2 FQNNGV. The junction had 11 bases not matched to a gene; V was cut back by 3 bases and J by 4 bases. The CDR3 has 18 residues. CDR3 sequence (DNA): TGTGCCAGCAGCTTCGAAAAAACTAGCGGGAGGCCCGCAGATACGCAGTATTTT. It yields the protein CASSFEKTSGRPADTQYF.

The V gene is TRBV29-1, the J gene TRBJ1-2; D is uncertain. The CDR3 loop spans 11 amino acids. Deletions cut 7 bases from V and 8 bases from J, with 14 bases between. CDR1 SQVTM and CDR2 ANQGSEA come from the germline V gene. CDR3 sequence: CSAGGGGGYTF. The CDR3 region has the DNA TGCAGCGCTGGCGGCGGCGGGGGCTACACCTTC. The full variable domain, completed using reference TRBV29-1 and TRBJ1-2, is SAVISQKPSRDICQRGTSLTIQCQVDSQVTMMFWYRQQPGQSLTLIATANQGSEATYESGFVIDKFPISRPNLTFSTLTVSNMSPEDSSIYLCSAGGGGGYTFGSGTRLTVV.

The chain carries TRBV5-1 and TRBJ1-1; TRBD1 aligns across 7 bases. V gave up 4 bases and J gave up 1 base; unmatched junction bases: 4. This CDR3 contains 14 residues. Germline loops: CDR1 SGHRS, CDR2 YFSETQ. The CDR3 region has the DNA TGCGCCAGCAGCCACGAGGGGGCGAACACTGAAGCTTTCTTT. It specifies CASSHEGANTEAFF.

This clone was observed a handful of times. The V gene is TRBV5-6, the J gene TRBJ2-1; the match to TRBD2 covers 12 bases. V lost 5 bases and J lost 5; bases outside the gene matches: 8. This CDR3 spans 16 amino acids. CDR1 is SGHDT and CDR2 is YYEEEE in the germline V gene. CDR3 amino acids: CASRHRLAGADNEQFF. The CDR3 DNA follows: TGTGCCAGCAGACACCGACTAGCGGGAGCGGACAATGAGCAGTTCTTC.

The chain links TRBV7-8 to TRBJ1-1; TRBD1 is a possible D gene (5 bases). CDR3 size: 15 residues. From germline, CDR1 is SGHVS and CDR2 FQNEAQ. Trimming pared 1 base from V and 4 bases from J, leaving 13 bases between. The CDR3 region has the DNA TGTGCCAGCAGCTTAGTCGCAGGGATGGGCACTGAAGCTTTCTTT. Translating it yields CASSLVAGMGTEAFF.

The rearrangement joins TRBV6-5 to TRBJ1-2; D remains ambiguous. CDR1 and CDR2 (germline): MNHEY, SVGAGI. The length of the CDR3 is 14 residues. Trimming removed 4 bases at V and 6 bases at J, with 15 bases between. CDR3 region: CASSSIQESHGYTF. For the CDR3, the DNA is TGTGCCAGCAGTTCCATTCAAGAGTCGCATGGCTACACCTTC.

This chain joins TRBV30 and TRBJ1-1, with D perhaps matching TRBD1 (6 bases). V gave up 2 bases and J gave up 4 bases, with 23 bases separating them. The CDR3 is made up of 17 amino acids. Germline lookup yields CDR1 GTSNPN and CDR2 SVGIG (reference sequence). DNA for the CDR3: TGTGCCTGGAGTCTAAAAAGGGGGTCCCTCTTTACCACTGAAGCTTTCTTT. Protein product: CAWSLKRGSLFTTEAFF.

CDR3 sequence reads: CAWSSLLRNTGELFF. CDR3 sequence (DNA): TGTGCCTGGAGTTCATTGTTGCGGAACACCGGGGAGCTGTTTTTT. The chain joins TRBV30 to TRBJ2-2; no clear D gene. The germline V gene encodes CDR1 GTSNPN and CDR2 SVGIG (reference sequence). The CDR3 spans 15 residues. V was pared by 2 bases and J by 1 base, with 11 bases between.

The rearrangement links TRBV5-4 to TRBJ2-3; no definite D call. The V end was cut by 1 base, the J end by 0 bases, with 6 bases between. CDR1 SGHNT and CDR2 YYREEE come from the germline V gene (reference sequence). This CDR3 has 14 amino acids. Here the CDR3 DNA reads TGTGCCAGCAGCTTGCCCCGTAGCACAGATACGCAGTATTTT. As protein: CASSLPRSTDTQYF.

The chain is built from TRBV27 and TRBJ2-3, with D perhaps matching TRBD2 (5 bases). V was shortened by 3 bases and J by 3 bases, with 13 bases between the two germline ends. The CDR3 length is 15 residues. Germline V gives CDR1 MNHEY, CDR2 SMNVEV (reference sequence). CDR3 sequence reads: CASSFSLELTDTQYF. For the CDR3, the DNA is TGTGCCAGCAGTTTCTCACTAGAGCTTACAGATACGCAGTATTTT.

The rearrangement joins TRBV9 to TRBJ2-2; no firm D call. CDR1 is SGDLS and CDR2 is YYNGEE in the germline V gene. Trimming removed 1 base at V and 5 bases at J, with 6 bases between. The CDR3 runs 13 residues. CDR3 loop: CASSVLRTGELFF. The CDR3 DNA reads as TGTGCCAGCAGCGTACTCAGGACCGGGGAGCTGTTTTTT.

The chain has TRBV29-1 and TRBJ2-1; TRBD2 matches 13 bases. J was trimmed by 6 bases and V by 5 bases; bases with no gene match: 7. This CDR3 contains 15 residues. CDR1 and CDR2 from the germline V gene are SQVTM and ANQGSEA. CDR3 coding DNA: TGCAGCGTTCCGACTAGCGGGAGGTCTAGCAATGAGCAGTTCTTC. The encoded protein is CSVPTSGRSSNEQFF.

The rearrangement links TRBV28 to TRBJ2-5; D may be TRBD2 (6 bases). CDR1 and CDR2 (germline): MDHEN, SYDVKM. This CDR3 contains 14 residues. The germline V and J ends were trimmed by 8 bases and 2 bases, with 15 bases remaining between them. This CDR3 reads CASALLALQETQYF. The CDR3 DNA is TGTGCCAGCGCTCTTCTAGCGCTTCAAGAGACCCAGTACTTC. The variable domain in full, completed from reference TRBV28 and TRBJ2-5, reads DVKVTQSSRYLVKRTGEKVFLECVQDMDHENMFWYRQDPGLGLRLIYFSYDVKMKEKGDIPEGYSVSREKKERFSLILESASTNQTSMYLCASALLALQETQYFGPGTRLLVL.

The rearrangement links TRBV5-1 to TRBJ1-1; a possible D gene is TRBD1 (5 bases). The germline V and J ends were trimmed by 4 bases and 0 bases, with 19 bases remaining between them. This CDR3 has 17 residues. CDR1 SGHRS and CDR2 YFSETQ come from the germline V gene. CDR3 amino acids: CASSVLGPINMNTEAFF. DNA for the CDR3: TGCGCCAGCAGCGTTTTGGGGCCAATTAACATGAACACTGAAGCTTTCTTT.

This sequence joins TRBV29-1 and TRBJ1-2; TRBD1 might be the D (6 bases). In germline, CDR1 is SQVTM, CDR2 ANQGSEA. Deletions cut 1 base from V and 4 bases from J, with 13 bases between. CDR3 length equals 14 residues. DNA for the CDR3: TGCAGCGTTGAAGCTACGACAGGAGTCTATGGCTACACCTTC. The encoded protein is CSVEATTGVYGYTF.

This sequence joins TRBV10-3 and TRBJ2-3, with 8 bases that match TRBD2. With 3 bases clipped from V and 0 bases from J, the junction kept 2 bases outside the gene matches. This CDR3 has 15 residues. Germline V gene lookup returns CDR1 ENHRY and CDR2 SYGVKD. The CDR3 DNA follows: TGTGCCATCAGTGAACTAGCGGTTAGCACAGATACGCAGTATTTT. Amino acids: CAISELAVSTDTQYF.

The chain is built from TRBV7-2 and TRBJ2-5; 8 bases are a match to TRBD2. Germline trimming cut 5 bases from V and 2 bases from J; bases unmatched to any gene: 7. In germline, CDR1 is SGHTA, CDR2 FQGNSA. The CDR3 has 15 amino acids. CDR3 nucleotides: TGTGCCAGCAGCGACAGCGGGAGTAGGCAAGAGACCCAGTACTTC. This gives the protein CASSDSGSRQETQYF.

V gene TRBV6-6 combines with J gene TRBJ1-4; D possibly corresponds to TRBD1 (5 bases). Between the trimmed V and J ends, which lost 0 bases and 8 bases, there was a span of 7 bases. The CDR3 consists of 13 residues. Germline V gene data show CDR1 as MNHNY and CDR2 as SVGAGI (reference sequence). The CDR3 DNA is TGTGCCAGCAGTTACTCGAAGGGGGAAAAACTGTTTTTT. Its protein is CASSYSKGEKLFF.

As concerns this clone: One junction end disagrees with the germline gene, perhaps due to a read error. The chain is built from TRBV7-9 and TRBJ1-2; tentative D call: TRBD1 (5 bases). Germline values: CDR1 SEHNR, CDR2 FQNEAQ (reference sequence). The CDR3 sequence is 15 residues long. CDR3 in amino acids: CASSLGVQGSYGYPF. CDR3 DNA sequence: TGTGCCAGCAGCTTAGGCGTTCAGGGCTCCTATGGCTACCCCTTC.

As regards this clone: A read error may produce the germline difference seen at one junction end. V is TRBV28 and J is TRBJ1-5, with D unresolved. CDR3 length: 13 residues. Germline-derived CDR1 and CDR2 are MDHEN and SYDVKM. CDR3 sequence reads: CASSRPSNQPQNF. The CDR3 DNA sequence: TGTGCCAGCAGCCGGCCTAGCAATCAGCCCCAGAATTTT.

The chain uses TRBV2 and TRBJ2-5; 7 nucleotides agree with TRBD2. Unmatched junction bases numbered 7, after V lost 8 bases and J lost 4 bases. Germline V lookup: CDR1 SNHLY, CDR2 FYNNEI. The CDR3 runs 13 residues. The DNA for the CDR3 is TGTGCCAGCCACCGGGAGGTGCGAGAGACCCAGTACTTC. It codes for CASHREVRETQYF.

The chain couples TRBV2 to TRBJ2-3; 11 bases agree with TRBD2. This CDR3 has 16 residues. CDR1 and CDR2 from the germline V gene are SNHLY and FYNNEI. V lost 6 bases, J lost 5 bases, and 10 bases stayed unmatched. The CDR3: CASRSLSGRAEDTQYF. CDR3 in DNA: TGTGCCAGCAGGTCCCTTAGCGGGAGGGCCGAAGATACGCAGTATTTT.